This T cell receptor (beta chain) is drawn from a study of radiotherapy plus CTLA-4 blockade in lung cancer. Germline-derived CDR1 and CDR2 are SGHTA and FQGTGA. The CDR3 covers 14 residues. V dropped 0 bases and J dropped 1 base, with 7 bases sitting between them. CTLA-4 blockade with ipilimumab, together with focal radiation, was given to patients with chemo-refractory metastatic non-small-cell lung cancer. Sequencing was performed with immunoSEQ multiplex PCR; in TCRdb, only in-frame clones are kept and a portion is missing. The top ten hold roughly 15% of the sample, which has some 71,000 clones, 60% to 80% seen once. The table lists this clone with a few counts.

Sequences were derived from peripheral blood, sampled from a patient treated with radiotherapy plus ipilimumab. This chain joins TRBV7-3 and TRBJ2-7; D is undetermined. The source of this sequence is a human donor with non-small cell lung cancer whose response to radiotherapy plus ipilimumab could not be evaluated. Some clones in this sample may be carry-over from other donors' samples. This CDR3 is CASSLTASSYEQYF. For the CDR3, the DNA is TGTGCCAGCAGCTTAACGGCCAGTTCCTACGAGCAGTACTTC.